One and the same sample provided the 22 T cell receptor beta chains below, sequenced in a study of pediatric ulcerative colitis. This table comes from immunoSEQ multiplex PCR, and its TCRdb copy is limited to in-frame clones, with some not included. The top ten hold 1.5% of the sample, which has 54,000 or so clones, around 87% seen once. Material for sequencing was blood. The receptor source for this set is a boy aged 5-17 years who was a control in a study of pediatric ulcerative colitis.

This clone was seen once. The V and J genes are TRBV6-4 and TRBJ2-2, with D perhaps TRBD1 (5 bases). CDR1 and CDR2 (germline): MRHNA, SNTAGT. CDR3 length: 16 residues. V was cut by 3 bases and J by 6 bases, with 17 bases left in between. In DNA, the CDR3 is TGTGCCAGCAGTGATTGGAAAAAAGGGGAATCCGGGGAGCTGTTTTTT. Translated, it gives CASSDWKKGESGELFF.

V gene TRBV19 combines with J gene TRBJ1-1, with D perhaps TRBD1 (6 bases). This CDR3 comprises 14 residues. Germline V gene lookup returns CDR1 LNHDA and CDR2 SQIVND (reference sequence). Between the trimmed V and J ends, which lost 4 bases and 3 bases, there was a span of 12 bases. CDR3 DNA sequence: TGTGCCAGTAGTACCCAGGGGAGGTACACTGAAGCTTTCTTT. It codes for CASSTQGRYTEAFF.

The chain employs TRBV27 and TRBJ2-7, with 8 bases lining up with TRBD2. V was pared by 5 bases and J by 0 bases, with 9 bases of the junction left unmatched. Germline CDR1 is MNHEY and CDR2 is SMNVEV (reference sequence). This CDR3 comprises 16 residues. The CDR3 is CASSPSGGETSYEQYF. The CDR3 DNA reads TGTGCCAGCAGTCCCTCCGGGGGGGAAACCTCCTACGAGCAGTACTTC.

The chain employs TRBV5-5 and TRBJ1-2; tentative D call: TRBD1 (6 bases). CDR1 is SGHKS, CDR2 YYEKEE, per germline (reference sequence). The CDR3 consists of 16 residues. V was pared by 3 bases and J by 1 base, with 16 bases between. This CDR3 reads CASSSGRGLINYGYTF. The CDR3 bases are TGTGCCAGCAGCTCTGGCAGGGGATTAATTAACTATGGCTACACCTTC.

The chain recombines TRBV6-1 with TRBJ2-7; TRBD2 aligns across 11 bases. The trim removed 4 bases at V and 0 bases at J, leaving 2 bases unmatched. The CDR3 contains 15 residues. CDR1 is MNHNS and CDR2 is SASEGT in the germline V gene. CDR3 protein: CASSALAGASYEQYF. In DNA, the CDR3 is TGTGCCAGCAGTGCACTAGCGGGAGCCTCCTACGAGCAGTACTTC.

This clone came up once. Here the CDR3 reads CASSYSVGDEQYF. The CDR3 DNA follows: TGTGCCAGCAGTTACTCGGTAGGAGACGAGCAGTACTTC. The chain joins TRBV6-6 to TRBJ2-7, with no clear D. CDR1 is MNHNY and CDR2 is SVGAGI in the germline V gene (reference sequence). Trimming shortened V by 0 bases and J by 5 bases, and 8 bases separated the two germline ends. CDR3 length equals 13 residues.

J is TRBJ1-5 and V is TRBV15; TRBD1 matches 7 bases. The CDR3 consists of 15 residues. J was trimmed by 5 bases and V by 0 bases; bases with no gene match: 4. Germline CDR1 LNHNV, CDR2 YYDKDF (reference sequence). This CDR3 reads CATSRDFRGDQPQHF. As DNA, the CDR3 is TGTGCCACCAGCAGAGATTTCAGGGGGGATCAGCCCCAGCATTTT. Full variable domain (rest looked up from reference TRBV15 and TRBJ1-5): DAMVIQNPRYQVTQFGKPVTLSCSQTLNHNVMYWYQQKSSQAPKLLFHYYDKDFNNEADTPDNFQSRRPNTSFCFLDIRSPGLGDTAMYLCATSRDFRGDQPQHFGDGTRLSIL.

The gene calls are TRBV4-2 and TRBJ2-3; D call uncertain. Trimming removed 2 bases from V and 5 bases from J, with 14 bases in between. Per the germline V gene, CDR1 is LGHNA and CDR2 is YNFKEQ. There are 15 residues in the CDR3. The CDR3 spells CASSQLADGVDTQYF. For the CDR3, the DNA is TGTGCCAGCAGCCAACTCGCCGACGGTGTAGATACGCAGTATTTT.

The chain carries TRBV7-2 and TRBJ2-1; D is uncertain. The CDR3 is 16 residues long. The germline gives CDR1 SGHTA, CDR2 FQGNSA. The V gene lost 3 bases and the J gene lost 5 bases, with 17 bases spanning the gap. This chain's CDR3 is CASSLQSGRSDNEQFF. CDR3 in DNA: TGTGCCAGCAGCTTGCAAAGTGGTAGATCGGACAATGAGCAGTTCTTC.

The chain carries TRBV7-3 and TRBJ1-2; no definite D call. This CDR3 comprises 13 residues. Germline loops: CDR1 SGHTA, CDR2 FQGTGA. V was cut by 1 base and J by 4 bases, with 7 bases left in between. The CDR3 spells CASSLIPSYGYTF. The CDR3 DNA reads TGTGCCAGCAGCTTAATCCCGTCCTATGGCTACACCTTC.

This clone showed up just a few times. The chain combines TRBV19 with TRBJ1-5; D is perhaps TRBD1 (6 bases). V shed 9 bases and J shed 0 bases, with 15 bases lying between them. Germline V gene lookup returns CDR1 LNHDA and CDR2 SQIVND (reference sequence). This CDR3 contains 15 residues. The CDR3 region has the DNA TGTGCCAGCCGACGGGGGCAGGGTAGCAATCAGCCCCAGCATTTT. Protein sequence: CASRRGQGSNQPQHF.

CDR3 nucleotide sequence: TGTGCCAGCAGCCTTTACCCCCTGGACACTGAAGCTTTCTTT. Its protein is CASSLYPLDTEAFF. The chain combines TRBV11-2 with TRBJ1-1, with no clear D. Germline CDR1 SGHAT, CDR2 FQNNGV. The V end lost 5 bases, the J end lost 3 bases, and 13 bases lay between the germline ends. The CDR3 consists of 14 residues.

The chain combines TRBV28 with TRBJ2-1, with D perhaps matching TRBD2 (5 bases). This CDR3 has 12 residues. V was pared by 3 bases and J by 10 bases, with 10 bases between. Germline values: CDR1 MDHEN, CDR2 SYDVKM. CDR3 DNA: TGTGCCAGCAGTTTTCTGGCGGGCGAGCAGTTCTTC. Protein product: CASSFLAGEQFF.

The chain couples TRBV6-6 to TRBJ1-2; D ambiguous. This CDR3 contains 12 residues. The germline CDR1 and CDR2 sequences are MNHNY and SVGAGI (reference sequence). V gave up 6 bases and J gave up 5 bases, with 10 bases separating them. The CDR3 DNA follows: TGTGCCAGCAGCCACCGGTGGTATGGCTACACCTTC. Translating it yields CASSHRWYGYTF.

The chain uses TRBV5-6 and TRBJ1-4, with D possibly being TRBD1 (5 bases). The CDR3 has 16 amino acids. Between the trimmed V and J ends, which lost 0 bases and 5 bases, there was a span of 14 bases. The germline gives CDR1 SGHDT, CDR2 YYEEEE. Here the CDR3 reads CASSLGVGGGNEKLFF. The CDR3 DNA reads TGTGCCAGCAGCTTGGGAGTCGGGGGAGGAAATGAAAAACTGTTTTTT.

The chain recombines TRBV29-1 with TRBJ2-1; D is undetermined. V lost 8 bases to trimming and J lost 8 bases, with 19 bases between them. CDR1 and CDR2 from the germline V gene are SQVTM and ANQGSEA. CDR3 length equals 13 residues. CDR3 sequence (DNA): TGCAGCTCTATTAGTTACGTTGGGTATGAGCAGTTCTTC. Encoded protein: CSSISYVGYEQFF.

The chain links TRBV2 to TRBJ1-5, with D unclear. The V gene's germline CDR1 is SNHLY and CDR2 FYNNEI. The CDR3 consists of 14 residues. V was pared by 2 bases and J by 0 bases, with 5 bases between. The CDR3 is CASSEFSSNQPQHF. DNA for the CDR3: TGTGCCAGCAGTGAATTTAGTAGCAATCAGCCCCAGCATTTT. The whole variable domain, filled in from reference TRBV2 and TRBJ1-5, reads EPEVTQTPSHQVTQMGQEVILRCVPISNHLYFYWYRQILGQKVEFLVSFYNNEISEKSEIFDDQFSVERPDGSNFTLKIRSTKLEDSAMYFCASSEFSSNQPQHFGDGTRLSIL.

The rearrangement uses TRBV10-3 and TRBJ1-2, with TRBD1 identical over 10 bases. The germline V gene has CDR1 ENHRY and CDR2 SYGVKD. Trimming at V came to 9 bases and at J to 6 bases, leaving 7 bases not matched to a gene. CDR3 length equals 13 residues. CDR3 sequence (DNA): TGTGCCATAACAACCGGGACAGGGGATGGCTACACCTTC. Amino acid sequence: CAITTGTGDGYTF.

J is TRBJ1-2 and V is TRBV7-3; D gene unclear. Trimming took off 3 bases at V and 0 bases at J, with 14 bases between the two ends. CDR1 and CDR2 from the germline V gene are SGHTA and FQGTGA. This CDR3 is built from 16 residues. The chain's CDR3 is CASSFALDSPNYGYTF. The CDR3 DNA is TGTGCCAGCAGCTTCGCTTTAGACTCCCCTAACTATGGCTACACCTTC.

The gene calls are TRBV27 and TRBJ2-7; 8 bases fit TRBD2. V lost 5 bases and J lost 0; bases outside the gene matches: 6. This CDR3 has 15 amino acids. Germline V lookup: CDR1 MNHEY, CDR2 SMNVEV (reference sequence). The CDR3 sequence: CASSKYSGDSYEQYF. Here the CDR3 DNA reads TGTGCCAGCAGTAAATATAGCGGGGACTCCTACGAGCAGTACTTC.

This chain links TRBV5-4 with TRBJ1-1; no clear D gene. Germline V lookup: CDR1 SGHNT, CDR2 YYREEE (reference sequence). The CDR3 covers 15 residues. V was trimmed by 6 bases and J by 0 bases, leaving 15 bases between them. The CDR3 region is CASNYMSGMNTEAFF. Here the CDR3 DNA reads TGTGCCAGCAACTATATGTCGGGCATGAACACTGAAGCTTTCTTT. The entire variable domain, with the rest obtained from reference TRBV5-4 and TRBJ1-1, is as follows: ETGVTQSPTHLIKTRGQQVTLRCSSQSGHNTVSWYQQALGQGPQFIFQYYREEENGRGNFPPRFSGLQFPNYSSELNVNALELDDSALYLCASNYMSGMNTEAFFGQGTRLTVV.

The V gene is TRBV14, the J gene TRBJ1-1; D ambiguous. The CDR3 runs 13 residues. CDR1 SGHDN and CDR2 FVKESK come from the germline V gene. V lost 0 bases and J lost 7, with 9 bases in between. This CDR3 reads CASSQDRAVEAFF. The DNA for the CDR3 is TGTGCCAGCAGCCAAGATAGAGCCGTTGAAGCTTTCTTT.